This is a list of T cell receptor beta chains from one sample in a study of shared clonotypes between healthy human individuals. Sequenced by immunoSEQ multiplex PCR; TCRdb stores in-frame clones only, minus some. This table holds approximately 2.1 million clones, over 85% found once. Sequencing was performed on naive CD4+ T cells from PBMCs. All receptors come from a man younger than 35 in good health. Some clones in this sample may be carry-over from other donors' samples. CDR3s include the opening cysteine and the closing phenylalanine or tryptophan. A D gene is named only where the DNA matches it firmly. Only part of the rows carry a size: once, few, many, or a class if the clone is expanded.

cdr3_aa cdr3_nt clone_size j_call v_call d_call
CASSSTLGQGELFF TGTGCCAGCAGTTCAACATTAGGACAGGGAGAACTGTTTTTT NA TRBJ1-4 TRBV2 TRBD1
CASSETRTGTYSEQYF TGTGCCAGCAGCGAAACTCGGACAGGGACTTACTCCGAGCAGTACTTC NA TRBJ2-7 TRBV21-1 NA
CASSSWVGTRAYNEQFF TGTGCCAGCAGCTCATGGGTGGGGACTAGAGCCTACAATGAGCAGTTCTTC NA TRBJ2-1 TRBV7-3 TRBD2
CASSWDSNTEAFF TGTGCCAGCAGCTGGGATTCGAACACTGAAGCTTTCTTT NA TRBJ1-1 TRBV7-9 NA
CASRYRGGTGELFF TGTGCCAGTAGATACAGGGGAGGTACCGGGGAGCTGTTTTTT NA TRBJ2-2 TRBV19 NA
CASSPPLTALKAFF TGTGCCAGCAGTCCCCCTTTGACAGCCTTGAAGGCTTTCTTT NA TRBJ1-1 TRBV6-1 NA
CASIRTSGRYEQYF TGTGCCAGCATCAGGACTAGCGGCCGCTACGAGCAGTACTTC NA TRBJ2-7 TRBV6-5 TRBD2
CASSLRGGGTEAFF TGTGCCAGCAGTCTAAGGGGGGGTGGCACTGAAGCTTTCTTT once TRBJ1-1 TRBV27 NA
CASMFREETQYF TGCGCCAGCATGTTCAGGGAGGAGACCCAGTACTTC NA TRBJ2-5 TRBV10-2 NA
CATRPTSGSTDTQYF TGTGCCACCCGTCCGACTAGCGGGAGCACAGATACGCAGTATTTT NA TRBJ2-3 TRBV7-9 TRBD2
CASSYFGSRKLFF TGTGCCAGCAGTTACTTTGGCAGCCGGAAACTGTTTTTT NA TRBJ1-4 TRBV6-6 NA
CASSLPGLAGAWQYF TGTGCCAGCAGCTTACCCGGACTAGCGGGTGCCTGGCAGTATTTT NA TRBJ2-3 TRBV11-1 TRBD2
CASSSPRGSLGYEQYF TGCGCCAGCAGCTCCCCCCGGGGCTCTCTGGGCTACGAGCAGTACTTC NA TRBJ2-7 TRBV5-1 NA
CASSGGAVDTGELFF TGTGCCAGCAGTGGGGGGGCCGTAGACACCGGGGAGCTGTTTTTT NA TRBJ2-2 TRBV25-1 NA
CASSYLGDGGYTF TGTGCCAGCAGTTATTTGGGAGATGGTGGCTACACCTTC once TRBJ1-2 TRBV6-5 NA
CASSPLGGVNEKLFF TGTGCCAGCAGCCCCCTCGGGGGAGTTAATGAAAAACTGTTTTTT NA TRBJ1-4 TRBV28 NA
CASSFSTFQGEQYF TGTGCCAGCAGCTTTTCGACATTTCAGGGGGAGCAGTACTTC NA TRBJ2-7 TRBV11-2 NA
CSVVTGSTGELFF TGCAGCGTTGTGACAGGGAGCACCGGGGAGCTGTTTTTT NA TRBJ2-2 TRBV29-1 TRBD1
CASSVEGHSGPQHF TGCGCCAGCAGCGTAGAAGGCCATTCGGGGCCCCAGCATTTT NA TRBJ1-5 TRBV9 NA
CATGRGTDTQYF TGTGCCACCGGGCGGGGGACAGATACGCAGTATTTT NA TRBJ2-3 TRBV6-6 TRBD2
CASSLQNTRGYTF TGTGCCAGCAGCTTACAAAATACTCGAGGCTACACCTTC NA TRBJ1-2 TRBV7-2 NA
CASSLIAGPDTQYF TGTGCCAGCAGCTTAATAGCCGGTCCAGATACGCAGTATTTT NA TRBJ2-3 TRBV7-2 NA
CASSLDMWDRQYF TGTGCCAGCAGCTTAGATATGTGGGATCGGCAGTATTTT NA TRBJ2-3 TRBV11-2 NA
CASSPEGPPETQYF TGTGCCAGCAGTCCGGAGGGACCACCGGAGACCCAGTACTTC NA TRBJ2-5 TRBV27 NA
CASSPLRDGEQYF TGTGCCAGCTCACCACTTCGGGATGGCGAGCAGTACTTC NA TRBJ2-7 TRBV18 NA
CSVAVGPYEQYF TGCAGCGTTGCGGTTGGGCCCTACGAGCAGTACTTC NA TRBJ2-7 TRBV29-1 NA
CASSPWGEAGYGYTF TGCGCCAGCAGCCCGTGGGGGGAAGCTGGCTATGGCTACACCTTC once TRBJ1-2 TRBV4-3 NA
CASSLGGGSNQPQHF TGTGCCAGCAGCTTGGGGGGAGGCAGCAATCAGCCCCAGCATTTT NA TRBJ1-5 TRBV5-6 NA
CASSEAYSGRKTSYEQYF TGCGCCAGCAGTGAAGCATATAGCGGACGTAAAACCTCCTACGAGCAGTACTTC NA TRBJ2-7 TRBV10-2 NA
CASRHKVLGTSTDTQYF TGTGCCAGCAGACATAAGGTCCTCGGAACTAGCACAGATACGCAGTATTTT once TRBJ2-3 TRBV7-2 NA
CASSYLGDQPQHF TGTGCCAGCAGTTACTTGGGGGATCAGCCCCAGCATTTT NA TRBJ1-5 TRBV6-5 NA
CASSDTSKGGEKLFF TGTGCCAGCAGTGATACCTCGAAGGGAGGAGAAAAACTGTTTTTT NA TRBJ1-4 TRBV25-1 NA
CASSLLQVLGDTQYF TGTGCCAGCAGCTTGCTACAGGTCCTAGGGGATACGCAGTATTTT NA TRBJ2-3 TRBV5-6 NA
CASSLGRTYQETQYF TGTGCCAGCAGCTTAGGCCGGACGTACCAAGAGACCCAGTACTTC NA TRBJ2-5 TRBV11-2 NA
CASSLAGGYTQYF TGTGCCAGCAGCTTAGCGGGCGGGTATACGCAGTATTTT NA TRBJ2-3 TRBV7-9 NA
CASSRDLTSGKLFF TGTGCCAGCAGTCGGGACCTGACTAGTGGAAAACTGTTTTTT NA TRBJ1-4 TRBV7-9 NA
CATRDTTGNYGYTF TGTGCCACCCGAGACACGACAGGGAACTATGGCTACACCTTC NA TRBJ1-2 TRBV19 TRBD1
CAISLSGSETDTQYF TGTGCCATCAGTCTTAGCGGGAGCGAAACAGATACGCAGTATTTT NA TRBJ2-3 TRBV10-3 TRBD2
CASSSMTSGRFLEQFF TGTGCCAGCAGTTCGATGACTAGCGGGAGATTTTTGGAGCAGTTCTTC NA TRBJ2-1 TRBV28 TRBD2
CASSNAGGTGEQYF TGTGCCAGCAGTAACGCGGGAGGGACAGGTGAGCAGTACTTC NA TRBJ2-7 TRBV7-2 NA
CASSRFMGQITYEQYF TGCGCCAGCAGCCGCTTTATGGGACAGATTACTTACGAGCAGTACTTC NA TRBJ2-7 TRBV4-1 TRBD1
CASSIRDGGYTF TGTGCCAGTAGTATCAGGGATGGAGGCTACACCTTC NA TRBJ1-2 TRBV19 NA
CASSLGTSGFSYEQYF TGTGCCAGCAGCCTCGGGACTAGCGGATTCTCCTACGAGCAGTACTTC NA TRBJ2-7 TRBV7-9 TRBD2
CASSPPQGFYEQYF TGTGCCAGCAGCCCTCCACAGGGTTTTTACGAGCAGTACTTC NA TRBJ2-7 TRBV7-8 NA
CASSPSQSWGMGGYTF TGTGCCAGCTCACCATCCCAATCCTGGGGTATGGGAGGCTACACCTTC NA TRBJ1-2 TRBV18 NA
CASSLVQGKGGYTF TGTGCCAGCAGTTTAGTCCAGGGTAAAGGTGGCTACACCTTC NA TRBJ1-2 TRBV28 NA
CASSRDRTSGNTIYF TGTGCCAGCAGCCGGGACAGAACCTCTGGAAACACCATATATTTT NA TRBJ1-3 TRBV5-4 TRBD1
CASSSVGGSEQYF TGTGCCAGCAGCTCAGTTGGGGGATCCGAGCAGTACTTC NA TRBJ2-7 TRBV11-2 NA
CATGTSGSHNEQFF TGTGCCACAGGGACTAGCGGGAGCCACAATGAGCAGTTCTTC NA TRBJ2-1 TRBV28 TRBD2
CASSGGYEQYF TGTGCCAGCAGTGGGGGCTACGAGCAGTACTTC NA TRBJ2-7 TRBV27 NA
CASSPTGGARTNEQYF TGCGCCAGCAGCCCCACCGGCGGGGCTAGGACGAACGAGCAGTACTTC NA TRBJ2-7 TRBV4-1 NA